Below are 2 T cell receptor beta chains sequenced from a single sample in a study of T cell changes during pregnancy in multiple sclerosis. The assay was immunoSEQ multiplex PCR, and TCRdb's table has in-frame clones only and misses some. The repertoire has roughly 48,000 clones, approximately 88% of them found once; the top ten carry 0.95% to 1.5%. The source was CD4+ T cells from peripheral blood mononuclear cells, collected in the second trimester of pregnancy. The receptors shown here come from a female donor with multiple sclerosis, enrolled in a pregnancy study.

The gene calls are TRBV2 and TRBJ2-3, with D possibly TRBD2 on 6 matching bases. Germline CDR1 SNHLY, CDR2 FYNNEI. V shed 7 bases and J shed 8 bases, with 19 bases lying between them. This CDR3 comprises 14 residues. CDR3 protein: CASKETGGGPTQYF. CDR3 coding DNA: TGTGCCAGCAAGGAGACGGGTGGAGGGCCTACGCAGTATTTT.

The genes are TRBV28 and TRBJ1-1, with no clear D. V was pared by 1 base and J by 6 bases, with 6 bases between. Germline CDR1 and CDR2: MDHEN and SYDVKM. The CDR3 spans 12 residues. As DNA, the CDR3 is TGTGCCAGCAGTTTATTGGAGGCTGAAGCTTTCTTT. It encodes CASSLLEAEAFF. Full variable domain (outside the CDR3, taken from reference TRBV28 and TRBJ1-1): DVKVTQSSRYLVKRTGEKVFLECVQDMDHENMFWYRQDPGLGLRLIYFSYDVKMKEKGDIPEGYSVSREKKERFSLILESASTNQTSMYLCASSLLEAEAFFGQGTRLTVV.